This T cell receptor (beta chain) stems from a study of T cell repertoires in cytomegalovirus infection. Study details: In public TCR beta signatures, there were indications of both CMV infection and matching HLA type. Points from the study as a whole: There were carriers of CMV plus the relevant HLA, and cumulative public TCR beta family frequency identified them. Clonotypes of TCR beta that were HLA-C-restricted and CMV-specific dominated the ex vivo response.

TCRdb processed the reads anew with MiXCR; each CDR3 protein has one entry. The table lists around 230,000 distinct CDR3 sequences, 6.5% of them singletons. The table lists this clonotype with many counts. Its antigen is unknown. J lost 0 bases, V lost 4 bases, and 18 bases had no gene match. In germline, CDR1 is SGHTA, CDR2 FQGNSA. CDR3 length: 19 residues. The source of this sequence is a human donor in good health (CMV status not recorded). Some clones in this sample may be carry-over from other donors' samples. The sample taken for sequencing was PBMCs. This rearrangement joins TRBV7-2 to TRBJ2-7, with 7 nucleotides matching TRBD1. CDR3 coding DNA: TGTGCCAGCAGCTCCCTCCCGGGACAGAATCTCGCCCCCTCCTACGAGCAGTACTTC. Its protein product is CASSSLPGQNLAPSYEQYF.